What follows are 10 T cell receptor beta chains derived from one specimen sequenced in a study of human T cells and chemical hapten exposure. The time point here: patch test 3, about 24 weeks after DPC sensitization. The sample's treatment: therapeutic diphenylcyclopropenone sensitization with weekly scalp DPC. TCRdb fed the RACE reads into MiXCR, producing one record per CDR3 protein. The sample has approximately 97,000 distinct CDR3 sequences, roughly 27% seen once; the top ten hold about 9.3%. The source was whole blood, collected in connection with sensitization to the hapten diphenylcyclopropenone (DPC). The origin of the receptors is a middle-aged man with alopecia areata. Some clones in this sample may be carry-over from other donors' samples.

The V gene is TRBV7-9, the J gene TRBJ2-2; D might be TRBD2 (6 bases). V lost 5 bases to trimming and J lost 6 bases, with 16 bases between them. This CDR3 is built from 15 residues. Germline V CDR1 and CDR2: SEHNR, FQNEAQ (reference sequence). The CDR3 region has the DNA TGTGCCAGCAGCCCTGGGACGCCGGGAGCCGGGGAGCTGTTTTTT. Translating it yields CASSPGTPGAGELFF.

CDR3: CASSGGSLTYEQYF. In DNA form, the CDR3 reads TGCGCCAGCAGCGGCGGTAGTCTTACCTACGAGCAGTACTTC. This rearrangement joins TRBV5-1 to TRBJ2-7, with D unclear. Germline V lookup: CDR1 SGHRS, CDR2 YFSETQ. The V gene lost 4 bases and the J gene lost 2 bases, with 13 bases spanning the gap. CDR3 size: 14 residues.

This chain links TRBV7-9 with TRBJ2-1; 7 bases map to TRBD2. CDR3 length: 11 residues. In germline, CDR1 is SEHNR, CDR2 FQNEAQ (reference sequence). V lost 4 bases to trimming and J lost 9 bases; unmatched junction nucleotides: 0. The CDR3 DNA reads as TGTGCCAGCAGCTGGGAGGGTGAGCAGTTCTTC. Protein sequence: CASSWEGEQFF.

This clonotype has a handful of counts. The CDR3 is CASSYSSEKLFF. CDR3 nucleotides: TGTGCCAGCAGTTACTCGAGTGAAAAACTGTTTTTT. The V and J genes are TRBV6-6 and TRBJ1-4; D unclear. The V gene's germline CDR1 is MNHNY and CDR2 SVGAGI (reference sequence). The CDR3 runs 12 residues. The V end was cut by 0 bases, the J end by 7 bases, with 3 bases between.

V gene TRBV28 combines with J gene TRBJ2-7; 11 bases fit TRBD2. The CDR3 has 16 amino acids. With 3 bases clipped from V and 7 bases from J, the junction kept 11 bases outside the gene matches. Germline V gene lookup returns CDR1 MDHEN and CDR2 SYDVKM. CDR3 sequence reads: CASSFIVAGGPGEQYF. The CDR3 nucleotides are TGTGCCAGCAGTTTCATCGTAGCGGGAGGGCCGGGTGAGCAGTACTTC.

The genes are TRBV2 and TRBJ2-1; maybe TRBD2 (7 bases). The CDR3 is 16 amino acids. Trimming cost V 2 bases and J 0 bases, with 11 bases left between them. Germline assignment: CDR1 SNHLY and CDR2 FYNNEI. CDR3 protein: CASSERAGASYNEQFF. The CDR3 nucleotides read TGTGCCAGCAGTGAACGTGCGGGGGCCTCCTACAATGAGCAGTTCTTC.

The rearrangement joins TRBV6-2 or TRBV6-3 to TRBJ2-3; 7 bases are a match to TRBD1. With V trimmed by 6 bases and J by 11 bases, 11 bases remained unmatched. Germline V gene lookup returns CDR1 MNHEY and CDR2 SVGEGT. This CDR3 is built from 13 residues. The DNA for the CDR3 is TGTGCCAGCAGACCCTCCGGGACAGACTTGCAGTATTTT. Its translation is CASRPSGTDLQYF.

The genes are TRBV11-2 and TRBJ2-3; D is unresolved. The CDR3 totals 16 residues. Germline V gene lookup returns CDR1 SGHAT and CDR2 FQNNGV. Trimming left V 2 bases short and J 4 bases short, with 16 bases between. The CDR3 region has the DNA TGTGCCAGCAGCTTAAAGATAGGCGTGAGGCCAGATACGCAGTATTTT. Translation: CASSLKIGVRPDTQYF.

The J gene is TRBJ2-4, the V gene TRBV4-1; 9 bases align to TRBD2. The CDR3 sequence is 15 residues long. V shed 5 bases and J 3 bases; nucleotides not matched to a gene: 5. Germline assignment: CDR1 MGHRA and CDR2 YSYEKL. CDR3 in amino acids: CASSYPTSGKNIQYF. The CDR3, as DNA: TGCGCCAGCAGCTACCCGACTAGCGGCAAAAACATTCAGTACTTC.

CDR3 residues: CATSRELATGAGSNQPQHF. CDR3 DNA: TGTGCCACCAGCAGAGAACTTGCCACAGGGGCAGGTAGCAATCAGCCCCAGCATTTT. The V gene is TRBV15, the J gene TRBJ1-5; 7 positions agree with TRBD1. CDR1 and CDR2 from the germline V gene are LNHNV and YYDKDF (reference sequence). V lost 0 bases and J lost 0; bases outside the gene matches: 11. This CDR3 comprises 19 residues.